The present T cell receptor beta chain was sequenced within a study of cytomegalovirus exposure and HLA in healthy donors. Study observations and caveats: A later analysis showed that HLA-associated TCR beta chains had undergone more clonal expansion than equally common others. Some V segments, including TRBV6-2 and TRBV6-3, were excluded as indistinguishable.

As concerns this clone: Antigen: not known.

This CDR3 spans 14 amino acids. The V end was cut by 1 base, the J end by 2 bases, with 8 bases between. In germline, CDR1 is SGHAT, CDR2 FQNNGV. The PCR had 60 Vbeta and 13 Jbeta primers. Some clones are missing from TCRdb's copy, which holds only in-frame ones; the method was immunoSEQ multiplex PCR. The profile covers approximately 100,000 clones, with around 77% appearing a single time and 11% taken by the ten largest. The origin of this receptor is a man aged 35 to 55 in good health and CMV-seropositive. The sequenced sample was PBMCs. The rearrangement links TRBV11-2 to TRBJ1-2; D not resolved. This CDR3 is CASSLVAGNYGYTF. The CDR3 DNA follows: TGTGCCAGCAGCTTAGTTGCGGGGAACTATGGCTACACCTTC.